This T cell receptor (beta chain) was recovered during a study of OX40 agonist ivuxolimab in advanced cancers. Looking at the study overall: Patients with prior anti-PD-1, anti-PD-L1 or anti-CTLA-4 therapy were eligible; 35% to 50% had some.

The junction had 10 bases not matched to a gene; V was cut back by 5 bases and J by 5 bases. CDR3 length: 15 amino acids. Germline V gene lookup returns CDR1 WNHNN and CDR2 SYGVQD (reference sequence). Study-level findings and limits: More expanded clones were found, on average, in CD8+ than in CD4+ T cells. Researchers did not establish what antigens the expanded peripheral T cells target.

Generated by immunoSEQ multiplex PCR, the TCRdb table keeps only in-frame clones and is missing some. The sample carries about 29,000 clones, 92% recorded once. A remark on this clone: Its antigen remains unidentified.

This TCR came from an adult with an advanced solid tumor such as melanoma, head and neck, liver or kidney cancer. The sample in question was CD4+ or CD8+ T cells sorted from blood, obtained in a trial of the OX40 agonist ivuxolimab. The V gene is TRBV10-1, the J gene TRBJ2-5; TRBD2 aligns across 8 bases. The CDR3 coding sequence is TGCGCCAGCAGTCCCCACCCGACTAGCGCGGAGACCCAGTACTTC. This gives the protein CASSPHPTSAETQYF.